The text below deals with one T cell receptor beta chain. Its antigen is still unknown. The data are from a study of T cell repertoires in cytomegalovirus infection. Across the whole study: Both a matching HLA type and CMV infection were indicated by public TCR beta signatures.

Germline V CDR1 and CDR2: SQVTM, ANQGSEA. V lost 4 bases and J lost 3, with 10 bases in between. The CDR3 contains 13 residues. TCRdb re-derived calls from the reads in MiXCR, one entry per CDR3 protein. The sample shows roughly 990,000 distinct CDR3 sequences, approximately 31% of them seen only once. Specimen: cultured CD8+ T cells from PBMCs, collected from culture after CMV antigen stimulation. The rearrangement links TRBV29-1 to TRBJ2-1; D possibly corresponds to TRBD1 (5 bases). The TCR was taken from a human donor in good health (CMV status not recorded). Some clones in this sample may be carry-over from other donors' samples. The DNA of the CDR3 is TGCAGCGTTGGAGACAGAGACTACAATGAGCAGTTCTTC. Translated, it gives CSVGDRDYNEQFF.